This TCR beta chain came from a study of blood T cell repertoires in COVID-19. Study at large: Acute-phase and convalescent COVID-19 samples originated in the United States, Italy and Spain. The cDNA or gDNA used as material had been derived from T cells, B-cell-depleted T cells, or PBMCs.

Original processing methods: Reference gene primer amplification yielded estimated nucleated cell counts. The protocol was immunoSEQ multiplex PCR, while the TCRdb copy is restricted to in-frame clones and leaves out a portion. That table is the source of V, J and clone size, and D and trimming were worked out from the DNA. This sample has about 94,000 clones, with more than 65% found just once. There are 16 residues in the CDR3. Trimming removed 4 bases at V and 3 bases at J, with 18 bases between. In germline, CDR1 is SGHAT, CDR2 FQDESV (reference sequence). The chain uses TRBV11-1 and TRBJ1-1; D possibly corresponds to TRBD1 (6 bases). This clonotype was obtained from a man aged 55-75 years with acute or convalescent COVID-19. The sequenced sample consisted of peripheral blood. CDR3 loop: CASSSDRSKGDTEAFF. CDR3 nucleotide sequence: TGTGCCAGCAGCTCTGACAGGTCCAAAGGGGACACTGAAGCTTTCTTT.